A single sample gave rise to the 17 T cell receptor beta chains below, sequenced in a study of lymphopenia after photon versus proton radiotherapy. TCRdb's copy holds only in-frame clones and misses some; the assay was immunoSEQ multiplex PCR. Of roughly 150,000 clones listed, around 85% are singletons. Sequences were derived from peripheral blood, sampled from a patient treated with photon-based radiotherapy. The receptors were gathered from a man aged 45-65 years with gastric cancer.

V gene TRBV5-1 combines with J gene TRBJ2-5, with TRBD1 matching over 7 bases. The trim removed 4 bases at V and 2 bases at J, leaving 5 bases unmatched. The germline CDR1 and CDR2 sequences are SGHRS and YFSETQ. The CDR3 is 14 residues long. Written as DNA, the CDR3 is TGCGCCAGCAGCCCACAGGGGCAACAAGAGACCCAGTACTTC. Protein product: CASSPQGQQETQYF.

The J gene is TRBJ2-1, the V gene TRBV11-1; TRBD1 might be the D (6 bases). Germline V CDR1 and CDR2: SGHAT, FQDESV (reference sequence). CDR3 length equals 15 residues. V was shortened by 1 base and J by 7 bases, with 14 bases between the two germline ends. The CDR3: CASSLDGTFGNEQFF. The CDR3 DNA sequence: TGTGCCAGCAGCTTAGACGGGACATTCGGGAATGAGCAGTTCTTC.

CDR3 region: CAWSKQGAEGYTF. CDR3 DNA sequence: TGTGCCTGGAGTAAACAGGGGGCGGAGGGCTACACCTTC. This chain uses TRBV30 with TRBJ1-2; 9 bases match TRBD1. The CDR3 has 13 residues. Germline V gene data show CDR1 as GTSNPN and CDR2 as SVGIG (reference sequence). V lost 2 bases, J lost 8 bases, and 6 bases stayed unmatched.

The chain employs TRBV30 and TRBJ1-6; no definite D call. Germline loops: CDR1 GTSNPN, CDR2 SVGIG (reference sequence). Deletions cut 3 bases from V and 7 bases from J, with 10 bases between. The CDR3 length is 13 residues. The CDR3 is CAWRKLGNSPLHF. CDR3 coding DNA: TGTGCCTGGAGGAAACTAGGCAATTCACCCCTCCACTTT.

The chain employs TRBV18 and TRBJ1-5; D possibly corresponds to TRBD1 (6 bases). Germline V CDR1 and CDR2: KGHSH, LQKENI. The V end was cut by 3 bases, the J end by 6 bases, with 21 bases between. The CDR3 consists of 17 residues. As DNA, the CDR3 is TGTGCCAGCTCACCCAACGGGGCAGGGGAAGGTGGTCAGCCCCAGCATTTT. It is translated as CASSPNGAGEGGQPQHF.

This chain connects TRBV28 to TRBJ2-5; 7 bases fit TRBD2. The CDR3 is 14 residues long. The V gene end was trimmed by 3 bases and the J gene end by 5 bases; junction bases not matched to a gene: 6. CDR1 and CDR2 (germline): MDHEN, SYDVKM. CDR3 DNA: TGTGCCAGCAGTTTTGGCGGGAGCGAGGAGACCCAGTACTTC. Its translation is CASSFGGSEETQYF.

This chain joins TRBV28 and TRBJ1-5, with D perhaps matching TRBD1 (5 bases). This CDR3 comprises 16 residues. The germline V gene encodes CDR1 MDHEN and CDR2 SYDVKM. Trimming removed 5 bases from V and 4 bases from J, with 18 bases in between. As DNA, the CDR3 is TGTGCCAGCAGTCCTTCGAAGAGGGGCCCTAATCAGCCCCAGCATTTT. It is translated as CASSPSKRGPNQPQHF.

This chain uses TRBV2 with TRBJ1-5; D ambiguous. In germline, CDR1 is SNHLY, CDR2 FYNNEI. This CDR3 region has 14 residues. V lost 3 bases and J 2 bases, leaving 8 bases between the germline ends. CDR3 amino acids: CASSDSGGNQPQHF. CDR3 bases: TGTGCCAGCAGTGATTCTGGGGGCAATCAGCCCCAGCATTTT.

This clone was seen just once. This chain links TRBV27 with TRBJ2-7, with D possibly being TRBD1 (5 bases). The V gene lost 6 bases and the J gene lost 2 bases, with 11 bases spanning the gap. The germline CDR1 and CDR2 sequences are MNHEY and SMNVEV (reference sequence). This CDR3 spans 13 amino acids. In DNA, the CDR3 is TGTGCCAGCAGCGCAGGGATAGCCTACGAGCAGTACTTC. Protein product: CASSAGIAYEQYF.

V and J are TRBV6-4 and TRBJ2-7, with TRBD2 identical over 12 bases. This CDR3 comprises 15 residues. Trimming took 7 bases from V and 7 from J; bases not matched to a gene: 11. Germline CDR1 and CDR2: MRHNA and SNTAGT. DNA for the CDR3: TGTGCCAGCAAGCGACTAGCGGGGGTTCCTTTAGAGCAGTACTTC. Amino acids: CASKRLAGVPLEQYF.

The CDR3 sequence: CASSQTVSYEQYF. The CDR3 DNA sequence: TGTGCCAGCAGTCAGACAGTCTCCTACGAGCAGTACTTC. The chain has TRBV2 and TRBJ2-7; maybe TRBD1 (5 bases). There are 13 residues in the CDR3. Germline V gene data show CDR1 as SNHLY and CDR2 as FYNNEI. V was pared by 5 bases and J by 0 bases, with 8 bases between.

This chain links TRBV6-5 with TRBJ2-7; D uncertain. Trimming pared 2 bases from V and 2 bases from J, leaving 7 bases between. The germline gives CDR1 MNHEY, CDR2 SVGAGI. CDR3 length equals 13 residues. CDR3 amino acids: CASSYRVAYEQYF. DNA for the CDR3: TGTGCCAGCAGTTACCGGGTTGCCTACGAGCAGTACTTC.

DNA of the CDR3: TGTGCCAGCAGTAACTTAGAGGTCCGCTCCTACAATGAGCAGTTCTTC. It codes for CASSNLEVRSYNEQFF. The V and J genes are TRBV28 and TRBJ2-1; D remains unclear. The V end lost 5 bases, the J end lost 0 bases, and 14 bases lay between the germline ends. Germline loops: CDR1 MDHEN, CDR2 SYDVKM. This CDR3 has 16 amino acids.

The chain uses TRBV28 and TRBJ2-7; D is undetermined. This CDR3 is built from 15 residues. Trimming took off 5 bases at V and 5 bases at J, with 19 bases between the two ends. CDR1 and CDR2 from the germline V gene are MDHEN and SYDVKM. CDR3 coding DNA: TGTGCCAGCAGTCTGCAGAACTGGAATCGAAACGAGCAGTACTTC. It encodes CASSLQNWNRNEQYF.

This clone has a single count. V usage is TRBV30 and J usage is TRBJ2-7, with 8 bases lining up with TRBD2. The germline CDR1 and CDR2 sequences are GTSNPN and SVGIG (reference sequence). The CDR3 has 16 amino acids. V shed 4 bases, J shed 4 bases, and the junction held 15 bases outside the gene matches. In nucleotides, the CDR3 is TGTGCCTGGATCCTCCCTGGGGCTAGCGGGCCATACGAGCAGTACTTC. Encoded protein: CAWILPGASGPYEQYF.

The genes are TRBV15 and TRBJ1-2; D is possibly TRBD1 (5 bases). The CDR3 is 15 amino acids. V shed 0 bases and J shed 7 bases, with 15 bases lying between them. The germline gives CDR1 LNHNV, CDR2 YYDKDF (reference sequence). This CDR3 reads CATSRDLQGTGGYTF. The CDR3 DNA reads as TGTGCCACCAGCAGAGATCTGCAGGGAACGGGTGGCTACACCTTC.

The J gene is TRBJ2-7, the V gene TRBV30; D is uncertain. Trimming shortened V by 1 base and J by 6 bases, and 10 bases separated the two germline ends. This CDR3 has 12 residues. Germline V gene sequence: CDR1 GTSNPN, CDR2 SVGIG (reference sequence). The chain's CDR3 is CAWSDRGGEQYF. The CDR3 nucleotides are TGTGCCTGGAGTGATCGAGGTGGCGAGCAGTACTTC.